The sequence of this TCR beta chain was determined in a study of graft-versus-host responses after intestinal transplantation. Study as a whole: Grafts were multivisceral, liver-intestinal, or isolated intestinal.

The repertoire was sequenced with immunoSEQ multiplex PCR; TCRdb's copy has only in-frame clones and lacks some. The sample lists some 110,000 clones; approximately 90% were seen once. J gave up 0 bases and V 4 bases, and 3 bases lay outside the gene matches. This CDR3 comprises 16 residues. Germline V CDR1 and CDR2: MNHEY, SMNVEV (reference sequence). On this clone: The antigen is unknown.

Notes on the study in general: Early after transplant, HvG clones declined as circulating GvH clones peaked. Allografts of one patient group, those with graft-donor T cell macrochimerism, had high graft-versus-host to host-versus-graft clonal ratios. GvH clones detected in recipient marrow included some appearing first in ileum or blood.

V is TRBV27 and J is TRBJ2-2, with 9 bases lining up with TRBD1. The TCR was taken from a human donor who received an intestinal transplant. The material was unstimulated CD4+ T cells sorted from spleen or lymph node cells, obtained before intestinal transplant. Written as DNA, the CDR3 is TGTGCCAGCAGTTCGAACAGGGGGCCGAACACCGGGGAGCTGTTTTTT. Protein: CASSSNRGPNTGELFF.